The 32 T cell receptor beta chains in this list originate from one sample, sequenced in a study of T cells in Graves' hyperthyroidism and ophthalmopathy. Researchers took RNA transcripts and amplified the TCR beta CDR3 regions from them. The study used the HTBI primer set for a first-round RT-PCR of the TCR CDR3. TCRdb reprocessed the multiplex PCR reads with MiXCR, giving one entry per CDR3 protein. The table records over 650,000 distinct CDR3 sequences, just under 45% of them present only once. Sample: peripheral blood or thyroid tissue (not recorded which). Every receptor here comes from an adult man with Graves' disease, either hyperthyroidism or ophthalmopathy (not recorded which).

About this clonotype itself: One end of the junction does not line up with germline, which may come from a read error. This chain connects TRBV12-3 or TRBV12-4 to TRBJ1-1; TRBD1 agrees at 12 bases. This CDR3 region has 17 residues. CDR3 bases: TGTGCCGGCAGTTTCGTGGCGGGACAGGGGGCTGAAACTGAAGCTTTCTTT. Translation gives CAGSFVAGQGAETEAFF.

This clonotype was observed once. The V call is TRBV5-1, the J call TRBJ2-5; D is perhaps TRBD2 (6 bases). In germline, CDR1 is SGHRS, CDR2 YFSETQ. V lost 4 bases to trimming and J lost 5 bases, with 15 bases between them. The CDR3 is 14 residues long. CDR3 nucleotide sequence: TGCGCCAGCAGCAATGGACTAAATCGGGAGACCCAGTACTTC. Its protein product is CASSNGLNRETQYF.

CDR3 DNA: TGTGCCAGCAGTCAGGACAGGAGAACCTACGAGCAGTACTTC. Its translation is CASSQDRRTYEQYF. This sequence joins TRBV6-1 and TRBJ2-7; 7 bases are a match to TRBD1. After removal of 5 bases from V and 2 bases from J, the junction contained 6 bases not matched to a gene. Germline CDR1 is MNHNS and CDR2 is SASEGT. The CDR3 runs 14 residues.

A note on this clonotype: It may be a read error: a sequence one base away is much more abundant. V usage is TRBV10-3 and J usage is TRBJ2-7; maybe TRBD1 (5 bases). The V gene lost 2 bases and the J gene lost 4 bases, with 12 bases spanning the gap. This CDR3 is 14 amino acids long. Germline CDR1 ENHRY, CDR2 SYGVKD. CDR3 bases: TGTGCCATCAGTGAGGGGGCCAGAGAGTACGAGCAGTACTTC. Amino acids: CAISEGAREYEQYF.

A word on this clonotype: A read error is possible here, since a much larger clone lies one base away. V usage is TRBV19 and J usage is TRBJ1-6; no clear D gene. The CDR3 length is 13 residues. Germline assignment: CDR1 LNHDA and CDR2 SQIVND (reference sequence). Here the CDR3 reads CVTAGQANSPLHF. The CDR3 DNA reads as TGTGTCACCGCCGGGCAAGCAAATTCACCCCTCCACTTT.

The chain recombines TRBV7-6 with TRBJ1-2; D is unresolved. Trimming removed 5 bases from V and 6 bases from J, with 10 bases in between. This CDR3 contains 12 residues. Germline CDR1 and CDR2: SGHVS and FNYEAQ. Here the CDR3 DNA reads TGTGCCAGCAGCCCCTGGACGGATGGCTACACCTTC. Translation gives CASSPWTDGYTF.

J is TRBJ1-6 and V is TRBV2; TRBD1 matches 7 bases. The ends lost 5 bases at V and 9 bases at J; junction bases unmatched: 13. Germline V lookup: CDR1 SNHLY, CDR2 FYNNEI. CDR3 size: 16 residues. CDR3 sequence reads: CASSPRQGGIGSPLHF. In DNA form, the CDR3 reads TGTGCCAGCAGTCCCCGCCAGGGGGGCATTGGTTCACCCCTCCACTTT.

The V call is TRBV18, the J call TRBJ1-2; 7 bases align to TRBD1. The length of the CDR3 is 14 residues. Germline assignment: CDR1 KGHSH and CDR2 LQKENI. Trimming took 6 bases from V and 6 from J; bases not matched to a gene: 10. The CDR3 protein is CASSKDRIGDGYTF. The CDR3 DNA is TGTGCCAGCTCTAAGGACAGGATAGGGGATGGCTACACCTTC.

This clonotype was observed many times. The chain combines TRBV7-9 with TRBJ2-7; TRBD2 aligns across 10 bases. Unmatched junction bases numbered 6, after V lost 5 bases and J lost 5 bases. CDR1 is SEHNR, CDR2 FQNEAQ, per germline (reference sequence). The length of the CDR3 is 14 residues. The CDR3 region is CASSGSGGINEQYF. The CDR3 DNA follows: TGTGCCAGCAGCGGTAGCGGGGGGATCAACGAGCAGTACTTC.

This clonotype has only one observation. The rearrangement uses TRBV7-9 and TRBJ2-5; TRBD1 matches at 8 bases. V trimming: 5 bases; J trimming: 5 bases; junction bases outside the gene matches: 25. From germline, CDR1 is SEHNR and CDR2 FQNEAQ (reference sequence). This CDR3 contains 20 residues. CDR3 sequence: CASSQRKLDRQGTFEETQYF. Written as DNA, the CDR3 is TGTGCCAGCAGCCAAAGGAAATTGGACCGACAGGGGACGTTCGAGGAGACCCAGTACTTC. The full variable domain, in which reference TRBV7-9 and TRBJ2-5 provide the parts outside the CDR3, is DTGVSQNPRHKITKRGQNVTFRCDPISEHNRLYWYRQTLGQGPEFLTYFQNEAQLEKSRLLSDRFSAERPKGSFSTLEIQRTEQGDSAMYLCASSQRKLDRQGTFEETQYFGPGTRLLVL.

This clonotype has ten or more counts. The chain uses TRBV10-3 and TRBJ2-7, with D tentatively TRBD1 (6 bases). This CDR3 is 12 amino acids long. Germline V gives CDR1 ENHRY, CDR2 SYGVKD. The V end lost 6 bases, the J end lost 7 bases, and 13 bases lay between the germline ends. For the CDR3, the DNA is TGTGCCATCAGGGATCAGGGGAAAGAGCAGTACTTC. Protein sequence: CAIRDQGKEQYF.

In regard to this clonotype: A much larger clone lies one base from this, so it may be a read error. The chain joins TRBV29-1 to TRBJ1-1, with D uncertain. The germline V gene encodes CDR1 SQVTM and CDR2 ANQGSEA. CDR3 length equals 13 residues. V was trimmed by 6 bases and J by 1 base, leaving 12 bases between them. The CDR3 DNA follows: TGCAGCGTAGCCACGGGGTCGAACACTGAAGCTTTCTTT. This encodes CSVATGSNTEAFF.

This sequence joins TRBV2 and TRBJ2-3; D is perhaps TRBD2 (5 bases). CDR3 size: 15 residues. Trimming took off 5 bases at V and 1 base at J, with 13 bases between the two ends. Germline V gene data show CDR1 as SNHLY and CDR2 as FYNNEI. CDR3 bases: TGTGCCAGCAGTTTGAGGGCGGGTGGCACAGATACGCAGTATTTT. Its protein product is CASSLRAGGTDTQYF.

The chain links TRBV7-9 to TRBJ1-1; 11 bases are shared with TRBD1. The germline CDR1 and CDR2 sequences are SEHNR and FQNEAQ (reference sequence). The CDR3 is 16 amino acids. V trimming: 5 bases; J trimming: 0 bases; junction bases outside the gene matches: 5. Written as DNA, the CDR3 is TGTGCCAGCAGCGCAGGACAGGGGGCTATGAACACTGAAGCTTTCTTT. Amino acids: CASSAGQGAMNTEAFF.

In its sample, this clonotype was seen many times. The J gene is TRBJ2-7, the V gene TRBV7-9; D is tentatively TRBD1 or TRBD2 (7 bases each). This CDR3 has 15 amino acids. Germline values: CDR1 SEHNR, CDR2 FQNEAQ (reference sequence). Trimming left V 4 bases short and J 5 bases short, with 18 bases between. The CDR3 is CASSYERDSGNEQYF. The CDR3 bases are TGTGCCAGCAGCTACGAACGGGACAGCGGGAACGAGCAGTACTTC.

CDR3 sequence: CASSYRTGRNTEAFF. CDR3 in DNA: TGTGCCAGCAGCTACAGGACAGGGAGGAACACTGAAGCTTTCTTT. This chain joins TRBV7-2 and TRBJ1-1; 8 bases agree with TRBD1. The CDR3 is 15 residues long. After removal of 4 bases from V and 1 base from J, the junction contained 5 bases not matched to a gene. Germline loops: CDR1 SGHTA, CDR2 FQGNSA.

This sequence joins TRBV19 and TRBJ1-2; D might be TRBD1 (6 bases). Deletions cut 5 bases from V and 0 bases from J, with 7 bases between. Germline V gene sequence: CDR1 LNHDA, CDR2 SQIVND (reference sequence). This CDR3 comprises 13 residues. CDR3 protein: CASSGQTNYGYTF. As DNA, the CDR3 is TGTGCCAGTAGTGGACAGACTAACTATGGCTACACCTTC.

The CDR3 DNA reads TGTGCCAGCAGCCTCGGGGGGTGGATCGACACTGAAGCTTTCTTT. Amino acids: CASSLGGWIDTEAFF. This rearrangement joins TRBV7-2 to TRBJ1-1; perhaps TRBD1 as D (5 bases). Trimming took 5 bases from V and 3 from J, leaving 16 bases between them. The V gene's germline CDR1 is SGHTA and CDR2 FQGNSA. CDR3 length equals 15 residues.

The genes are TRBV27 and TRBJ1-6; TRBD1 aligns across 8 bases. J was trimmed by 10 bases and V by 8 bases; bases with no gene match: 10. The CDR3 length is 14 residues. Germline CDR1 MNHEY, CDR2 SMNVEV (reference sequence). CDR3 in amino acids: CASGTGQGWSPLHF. CDR3 in DNA: TGTGCCAGCGGGACAGGACAGGGTTGGTCACCCCTCCACTTT.

The J gene is TRBJ1-5, the V gene TRBV2; 9 bases line up with TRBD1. CDR3 length: 15 residues. Trimming took 2 bases from V and 6 from J; bases not matched to a gene: 5. Germline CDR1 is SNHLY and CDR2 is FYNNEI. The CDR3 nucleotides are TGTGCCAGCAGTGAACCCGGACAGGGGTCTCAGCCCCAGCATTTT. As protein: CASSEPGQGSQPQHF.

This clonotype was counted only a few times. This sequence joins TRBV19 and TRBJ1-1; 7 nucleotides match TRBD1. CDR1 and CDR2 from the germline V gene are LNHDA and SQIVND (reference sequence). The CDR3 runs 17 residues. The junction had 9 bases not matched to a gene; V was cut back by 1 base and J by 1 base. The CDR3 here is CASSIALWRQGNTEAFF. DNA for the CDR3: TGTGCCAGTAGTATAGCCCTCTGGAGACAGGGGAACACTGAAGCTTTCTTT.

Of note for this clonotype: This is likely a read error, given that the CDR3 carries no conserved phenylalanine or tryptophan at its end. It is unclear where the CDR3 begins or ends on the DNA, so no DNA is shown, and the CDR3 is as TCRdb lists it. The chain links TRBV10-1 to TRBJ2-6; whether TRBD1, the table's D call, matches the DNA was not checked. Including both end residues, the CDR3 is 8 amino acids long. CDR1 is WNHNN, CDR2 SYGVQD, per germline (reference sequence). CDR3 amino acids: CASSEHGT.

This clonotype appeared a few times. The chain joins TRBV15 to TRBJ1-1; 10 bases fit TRBD1. CDR3 length equals 14 residues. The junction had 4 bases not matched to a gene; V was cut back by 5 bases and J by 4 bases. CDR1 is LNHNV, CDR2 YYDKDF, per germline (reference sequence). As DNA, the CDR3 is TGTGCCACCAGCCGGACAGGGGGGAGCACTGAAGCTTTCTTT. This sequence encodes CATSRTGGSTEAFF.

The chain uses TRBV6-6 and TRBJ2-7, with 9 bases that match TRBD1. Germline CDR1 is MNHNY and CDR2 is SVGAGI (reference sequence). This CDR3 region has 15 residues. V lost 2 bases and J lost 6; bases outside the gene matches: 8. CDR3 sequence reads: CASSYSGTGMGEQYF. The CDR3 DNA follows: TGTGCCAGCAGTTACAGCGGGACAGGGATGGGCGAGCAGTACTTC.

The J gene is TRBJ2-5, the V gene TRBV10-1, with no clear D. This CDR3 comprises 14 residues. The germline V gene encodes CDR1 WNHNN and CDR2 SYGVQD (reference sequence). The V end lost 4 bases, the J end lost 5 bases, and 14 bases lay between the germline ends. DNA of the CDR3: TGCGCCAGCAGTGGAAGGGCCCAGTGGGAGACCCAGTACTTC. It encodes CASSGRAQWETQYF.

The chain uses TRBV7-9 and TRBJ1-2; 7 positions agree with TRBD1. The germline gives CDR1 SEHNR, CDR2 FQNEAQ (reference sequence). V was pared by 5 bases and J by 8 bases, with 5 bases of the junction left unmatched. The CDR3 totals 12 residues. The CDR3 DNA reads TGTGCCAGCAGCATCGACAGGGACGGCTACACCTTC. Protein: CASSIDRDGYTF.

The V and J genes are TRBV10-3 and TRBJ1-2, with D perhaps TRBD1 (5 bases). The germline V and J ends were trimmed by 3 bases and 6 bases, with 11 bases remaining between them. Germline V gene data show CDR1 as ENHRY and CDR2 as SYGVKD. The CDR3 loop spans 13 amino acids. The CDR3 loop is CAISDRDRHGYTF. CDR3 sequence (DNA): TGTGCCATCAGTGACAGGGACCGTCATGGCTACACCTTC.

Details on this clonotype: Germline is not matched at one junction end, which may reflect a read error. V usage is TRBV5-1 and J usage is TRBJ1-4, with D unresolved. Per germline, CDR1 SGHRS and CDR2 YFSETQ. There are 16 residues in the CDR3. This CDR3 is CARSFSVPSGNEKLFF. The CDR3 DNA sequence: TGCGCCAGGAGCTTCTCAGTGCCCTCGGGTAATGAAAAACTGTTTTTT.

Concerning this clonotype itself: This may arise from a read error, as a much more abundant clone is one base away. This chain links TRBV29-1 with TRBJ1-2, with D unclear. This CDR3 comprises 13 residues. CDR1 and CDR2 (germline): SQVTM, ANQGSEA. The DNA of the CDR3 is TGCAACGTTGTGGAGCAGTGGAACTATAGCTACACCTTC. This codes for CNVVEQWNYSYTF.

The table lists this clonotype with many counts. J is TRBJ1-2 and V is TRBV29-1; 7 bases fit TRBD1. This CDR3 has 15 residues. The germline gives CDR1 SQVTM, CDR2 ANQGSEA. The trim removed 3 bases at V and 3 bases at J, leaving 10 bases unmatched. The CDR3 spells CSVESWRGRDYGYTF. Here the CDR3 DNA reads TGCAGCGTTGAGAGCTGGAGGGGGCGCGACTATGGCTACACCTTC.

The chain combines TRBV29-1 with TRBJ2-5, with TRBD2 identical over 16 bases. Per the germline V gene, CDR1 is SQVTM and CDR2 is ANQGSEA. The CDR3 has 20 residues. J gave up 1 base and V 4 bases, and 15 bases lay outside the gene matches. In DNA form, the CDR3 reads TGCAGCGTTGGGACGATGGGACTAGCGGGAGGGAGACTACCCCAAGAGACCCAGTACTTC. It specifies CSVGTMGLAGGRLPQETQYF. Complete variable domain (other parts from reference TRBV29-1 and TRBJ2-5): SAVISQKPSRDICQRGTSLTIQCQVDSQVTMMFWYRQQPGQSLTLIATANQGSEATYESGFVIDKFPISRPNLTFSTLTVSNMSPEDSSIYLCSVGTMGLAGGRLPQETQYFGPGTRLLVL.

This sequence joins TRBV5-1 and TRBJ2-6; TRBD2 matches 9 bases. Germline V CDR1 and CDR2: SGHRS, YFSETQ. Unmatched junction bases numbered 1, after V lost 0 bases and J lost 3 bases. The CDR3 runs to 16 residues. The CDR3 sequence: CASSLGAGGGANVLTF. DNA for the CDR3: TGCGCCAGCAGCTTGGGAGCGGGAGGTGGGGCCAACGTCCTGACTTTC. Filled out from reference TRBV5-1 and TRBJ2-6, the complete variable domain reads KAGVTQTPRYLIKTRGQQVTLSCSPISGHRSVSWYQQTPGQGLQFLFEYFSETQRNKGNFPGRFSGRQFSNSRSEMNVSTLELGDSALYLCASSLGAGGGANVLTFGAGSRLTVL.